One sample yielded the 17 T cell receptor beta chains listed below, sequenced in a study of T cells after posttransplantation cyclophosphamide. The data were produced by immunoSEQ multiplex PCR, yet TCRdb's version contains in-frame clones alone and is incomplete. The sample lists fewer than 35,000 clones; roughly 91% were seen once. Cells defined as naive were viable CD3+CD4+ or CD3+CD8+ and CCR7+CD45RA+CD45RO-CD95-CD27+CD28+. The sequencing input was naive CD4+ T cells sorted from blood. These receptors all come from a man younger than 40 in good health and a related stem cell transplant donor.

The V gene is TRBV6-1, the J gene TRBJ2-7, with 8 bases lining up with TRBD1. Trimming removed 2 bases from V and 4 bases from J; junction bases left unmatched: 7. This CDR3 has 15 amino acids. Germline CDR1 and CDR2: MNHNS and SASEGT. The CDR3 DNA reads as TGTGCCAGCAGTGAATCTTGGACAGGGTTGTACGAGCAGTACTTC. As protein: CASSESWTGLYEQYF.

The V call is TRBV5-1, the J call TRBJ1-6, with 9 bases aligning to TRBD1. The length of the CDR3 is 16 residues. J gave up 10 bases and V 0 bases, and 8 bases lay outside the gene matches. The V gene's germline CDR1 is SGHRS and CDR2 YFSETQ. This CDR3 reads CASSLEAGTGSSPLHF. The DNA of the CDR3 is TGCGCCAGCAGCTTGGAGGCCGGGACAGGGAGCTCACCCCTCCACTTT.

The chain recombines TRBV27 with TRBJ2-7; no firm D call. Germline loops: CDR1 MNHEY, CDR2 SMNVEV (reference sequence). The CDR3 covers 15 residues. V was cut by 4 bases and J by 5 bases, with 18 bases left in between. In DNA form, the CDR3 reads TGTGCCAGCAGTTCCCACCCCCCTCAGGCCCACGAGCAGTACTTC. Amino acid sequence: CASSSHPPQAHEQYF.

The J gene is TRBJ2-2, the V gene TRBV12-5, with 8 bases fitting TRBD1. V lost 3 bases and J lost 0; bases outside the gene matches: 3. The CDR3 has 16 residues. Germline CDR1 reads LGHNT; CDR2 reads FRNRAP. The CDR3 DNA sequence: TGTGCTAGTGGTTTCTGGGGACAGGCGAACACCGGGGAGCTGTTTTTT. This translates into CASGFWGQANTGELFF.

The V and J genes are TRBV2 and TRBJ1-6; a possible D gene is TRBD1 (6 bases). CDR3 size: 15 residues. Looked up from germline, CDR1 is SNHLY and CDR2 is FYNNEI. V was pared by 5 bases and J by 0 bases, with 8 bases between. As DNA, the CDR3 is TGTGCCAGCAGTTCGGACAGCTCCTATAATTCACCCCTCCACTTT. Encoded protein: CASSSDSSYNSPLHF.

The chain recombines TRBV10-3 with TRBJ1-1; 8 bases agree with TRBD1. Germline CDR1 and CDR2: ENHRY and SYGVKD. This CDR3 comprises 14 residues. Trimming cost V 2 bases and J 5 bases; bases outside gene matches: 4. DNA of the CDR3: TGTGCCATCAGTGAGGACAGGGGTTGGACTGAAGCTTTCTTT. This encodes CAISEDRGWTEAFF.

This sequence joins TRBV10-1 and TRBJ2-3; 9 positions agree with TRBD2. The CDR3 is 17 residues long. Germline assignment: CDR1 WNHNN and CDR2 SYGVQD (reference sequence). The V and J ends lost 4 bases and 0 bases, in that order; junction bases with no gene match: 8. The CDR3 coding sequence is TGCGCCAGCAGTGGGGTTGGGCGGGGGGGCAGCACAGATACGCAGTATTTT. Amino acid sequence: CASSGVGRGGSTDTQYF.

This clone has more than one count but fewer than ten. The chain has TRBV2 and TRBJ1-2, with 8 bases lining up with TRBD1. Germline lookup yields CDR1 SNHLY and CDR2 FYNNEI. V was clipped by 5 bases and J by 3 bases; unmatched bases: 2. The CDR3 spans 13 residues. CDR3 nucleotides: TGTGCCAGCAGTTCGGACAGGGACTATGGCTACACCTTC. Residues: CASSSDRDYGYTF.

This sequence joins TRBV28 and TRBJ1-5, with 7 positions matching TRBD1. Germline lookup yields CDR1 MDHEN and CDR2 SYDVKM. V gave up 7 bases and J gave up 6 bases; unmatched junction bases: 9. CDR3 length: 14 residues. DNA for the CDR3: TGTGCCAGCACCCAAAGGGCAGGGGGTCAGCCCCAGCATTTT. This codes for CASTQRAGGQPQHF.

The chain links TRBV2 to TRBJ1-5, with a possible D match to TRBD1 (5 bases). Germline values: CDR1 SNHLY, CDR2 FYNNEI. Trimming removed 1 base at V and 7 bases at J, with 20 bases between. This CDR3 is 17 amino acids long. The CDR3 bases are TGTGCCAGCAGTGAAGATAGTGGACTTGGGGGAGGACAGCCCCAGCATTTT. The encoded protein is CASSEDSGLGGGQPQHF.

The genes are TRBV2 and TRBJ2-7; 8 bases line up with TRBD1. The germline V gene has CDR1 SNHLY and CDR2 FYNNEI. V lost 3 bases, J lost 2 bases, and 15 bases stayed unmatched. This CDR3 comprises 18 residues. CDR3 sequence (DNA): TGTGCCAGCAGTGATCTAGGGTCCCCGGGACAGGTGACCTACGAGCAGTACTTC. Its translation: CASSDLGSPGQVTYEQYF.

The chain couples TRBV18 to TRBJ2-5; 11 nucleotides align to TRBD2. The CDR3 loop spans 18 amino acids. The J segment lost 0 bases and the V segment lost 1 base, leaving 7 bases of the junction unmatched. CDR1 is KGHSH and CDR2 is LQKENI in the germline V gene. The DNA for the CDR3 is TGTGCCAGCTCACCACTAGGTACTAGCGGGAGAAACCAAGAGACCCAGTACTTC. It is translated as CASSPLGTSGRNQETQYF.

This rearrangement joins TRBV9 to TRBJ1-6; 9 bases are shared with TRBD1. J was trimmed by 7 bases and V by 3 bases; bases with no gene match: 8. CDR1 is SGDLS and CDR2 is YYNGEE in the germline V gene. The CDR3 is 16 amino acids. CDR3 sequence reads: CASSGFRGTGNSPLHF. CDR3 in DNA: TGTGCCAGCAGCGGGTTCCGCGGGACAGGGAATTCACCCCTCCACTTT.

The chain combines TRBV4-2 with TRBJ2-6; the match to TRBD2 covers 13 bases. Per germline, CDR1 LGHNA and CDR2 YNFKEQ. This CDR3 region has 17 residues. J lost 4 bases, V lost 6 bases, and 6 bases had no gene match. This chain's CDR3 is CASRGLAGLGGANVLTF. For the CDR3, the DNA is TGTGCCAGCAGGGGACTAGCGGGGTTGGGGGGGGCCAACGTCCTGACTTTC.

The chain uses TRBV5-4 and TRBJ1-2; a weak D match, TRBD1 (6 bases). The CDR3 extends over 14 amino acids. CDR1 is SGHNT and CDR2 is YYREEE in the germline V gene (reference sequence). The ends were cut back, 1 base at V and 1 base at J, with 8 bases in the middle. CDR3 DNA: TGTGCCAGCAGCTTGACAGGGCTTAACTATGGCTACACCTTC. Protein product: CASSLTGLNYGYTF.

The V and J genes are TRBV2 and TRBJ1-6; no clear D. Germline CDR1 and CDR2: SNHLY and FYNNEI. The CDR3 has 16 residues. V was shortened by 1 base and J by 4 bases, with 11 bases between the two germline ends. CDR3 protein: CASSEETIQYNSPLHF. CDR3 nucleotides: TGTGCCAGCAGTGAAGAAACAATACAGTATAATTCACCCCTCCACTTT. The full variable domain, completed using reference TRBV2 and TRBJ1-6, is EPEVTQTPSHQVTQMGQEVILRCVPISNHLYFYWYRQILGQKVEFLVSFYNNEISEKSEIFDDQFSVERPDGSNFTLKIRSTKLEDSAMYFCASSEETIQYNSPLHFGNGTRLTVT.

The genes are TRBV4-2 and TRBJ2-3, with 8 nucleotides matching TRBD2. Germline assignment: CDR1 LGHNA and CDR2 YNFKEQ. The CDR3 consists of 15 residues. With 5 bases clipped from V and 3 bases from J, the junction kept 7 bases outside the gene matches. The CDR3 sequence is CASSYLRGGTDTQYF. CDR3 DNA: TGTGCCAGCAGCTATCTCCGGGGGGGAACAGATACGCAGTATTTT.